This entry features one T cell receptor (beta chain) sequence. Its recognized antigen is unknown. In the germline V gene, CDR1 corresponds to MGHDK and CDR2 to SYGVNS. The CDR3 contains 15 residues, cysteine and phenylalanine counted. Only CDR3 DNA is held: 45 bases, read in frame from base 1. The junction shows trimming of 1 base on V and 7 bases on J, and the gene matches do not reach 5 bases of it. Libraries were constructed by the immunoSEQ multiplex PCR assay. The multiplex PCR relied on a mix of 60 forward primers for TCR Vbeta segments and 13 reverse primers for TCR Jbeta segments. The CDR3 region of rearranged TCR beta genes was amplified from genomic DNA with a multiplex PCR assay. On the Illumina HiSeq System, the amplified TCR beta libraries were sequenced as 87-base-pair reads. Per the source publication's procedure: In a later analysis, tens of millions of unique TCR beta chains were counted across the 500 to 850 repertoires, and roughly 10 million of these chains were shared by at least two donors. To remove PCR and sequencing errors, raw reads were error-corrected and collapsed into unique sequences using a nearest-neighbor algorithm that merged closely related sequences. CDR3 sequences were aligned to IMGT reference sequences to assign V, D and J gene segments. Each retained sequence needed at least a six-nucleotide match to both a V gene segment and a J gene segment. A rearrangement counted as productive if the CDR3 had no stop codons and remained in frame with V and J, and every other rearrangement counted as non-productive. CDR3 was defined by IMGT convention, running from the second conserved V-encoded cysteine to the conserved J-encoded phenylalanine. Sequences without an unambiguous match to a single V gene segment were excluded from the earlier analysis of about 640 of the donors. An earlier analysis of 500 to 600 of the donors classified V segments as functional when productive rearrangements were above 56.7% and as segregating when the standard deviation between donors was above 5%. A statistical classification framework was developed to diagnose cytomegalovirus status using the catalog of TCR beta chain sequences. In a later analysis, TCR nucleotide sequences were compared against IMGT/GENE-DB human TR gene sequences so that V and J genes could be assigned. A later analysis assigned CDR3 sequences and most-parsimonious VDJ recombination scenarios with the TCRdist pipeline. A later analysis defined each TCR beta chain by its CDR3 amino acid sequence plus V-gene family, and excluded reads lacking a unique V-gene family. In a later analysis, 550 to 650 highly shared, low-generation-probability nucleotide sequences were removed to address suspected cross-contamination and a sequencing artifact. For each public chain, a later analysis derived a clonal expansion index from normalized ranks of inferred template counts within each repertoire. In a later analysis, generation probabilities were computed with a VDJ recombination model fitted to out-of-frame rearrangements, and the resulting probabilities were checked against IGoR. In a later analysis, TCR-TCR, TCR-HLA and TCR-CMV co-occurrence was scored with hypergeometric tests, and a repertoire-size bias correction was applied to TCR pairs. A later analysis estimated false discovery rates by permuting HLA or CMV assignments 20 times. A later analysis grouped co-occurring TCRs with DBSCAN, adding TCRdist sequence similarity when clustering within HLA-allele-positive subsets. Repertoires with fewer than 30,000 or more than 120,000 public chains were left out of co-occurrence clustering, as were about five repertoires with anomalous nucleotide sharing. TCRdb took this table from immuneACCESS and kept in-frame rearrangements with V and J called. Such tables lack part of the clones; where checked against another copy, unresolved V genes explain under half of the gap, and the rest is unexplained. That table furnishes V, J and clone size, whereas the DNA furnished D and trimming. The sample table includes approximately 40,000 clones. The leading ten clones occupy over 5.5% of the sample.

This specimen comes from a study of cytomegalovirus exposure and HLA in healthy donors (dated by TCRdb to the late 2010s). Regarding the research as a whole: An earlier analysis of fewer than 750 of the donors reported 276 Gb of sequence data and approximately 120 million unique TCR beta sequences obtained from roughly 180 million T cells. An early release covering about 600 HLA-typed donors comprised about 290 gigabases of sequencing data and some 79 million unique TCR sequences. The genetic ancestry cluster associated with self-reported Caucasian donors included around 76% of the roughly 400 genotyped donors. The study aimed to test whether signatures of past pathogen exposure could be identified by cataloging public T cell receptors. Using immunosequencing, the study profiled T cell repertoires from fewer than 850 subjects and related those repertoires to cytomegalovirus serostatus. Besides the first cohort of roughly 640 subjects, a separate validation cohort made up of 90 to 150 different subjects was used. The study combined high-throughput TCR immunosequencing, statistical association of individual TCRs with disease status, and machine learning to predict cytomegalovirus infection status. A later analysis re-analyzed previously published TCR beta repertoires from 600 to 850 donors and added high-resolution HLA genotyping to study TCR occurrence patterns. The later analysis used no new phenotypic data to find candidate immune exposures, relying instead on TCR beta sequences and their occurrence across donors. An earlier analysis of approximately 500 of the donors applied high-throughput TCR beta sequencing to assess whether each TCR beta V gene segment acted as functional or pseudogenic. Donor age, sex, ethnicity and CMV serostatus were collected together with the repertoire data. A later genetic analysis used genome-wide SNP genotypes for about 65% of the 666 donors, treating that subset as a discovery cohort. Every repertoire in the discovery cohort had been generated on one and the same sequencing platform. Both class I and class II loci were covered by HLA typing, at four-digit resolution. The number of typed donors differed by locus: 629-630 for A, B, C, DRB1 and DQB1; some 500 for DQA1; around 580 for DPA1; and roughly 490 for DPB1. Roughly five DR-DQ haplotypes were handled as single units for association and clustering because linkage in the cohort was strong. Among several hundred genotyped donors of the cohort, an average of roughly 230,000 unique TCR beta nucleotide sequences was sequenced per donor, of which roughly 18% were non-productive.

What the authors observed across the whole study: Sequencing depth was assumed to be roughly uniform across donors in the presence/absence analyses, though that assumption may not hold. According to the authors, the approach could potentially be generalized to other disease states and immunological phenotypes. In a later analysis, the rate of TCR association differed among HLA loci, with DRB1 alleles having the most associated TCRs and HLA-C alleles having the fewest. In vitro tests confirmed that a few of the cytomegalovirus-associated TCR beta chains recognize cytomegalovirus antigens. Some IMGT-functional V segments, including TRBV6-2 and TRBV6-3, could not be told apart with the 87-base-pair reads, so those segments were excluded. Most CMV-associated TCR beta chains appeared to be HLA-restricted in a later analysis, and the HLA associations seemed to be driven largely by CMV exposure. The sequencing pipeline was judged likely to have produced a cluster of highly shared sequence variants as a technical artifact. Because HLA typing was missing for some donors at each locus, association tests included only the typed subset. The study gave a list of some 150 TCR beta chains associated with cytomegalovirus. V-gene and J-gene trimming of TCR beta chains was associated with a missense DCLRE1C variant in a later genetic analysis, and the association was replicated in an independent cohort. A further reported finding was that TCR beta sequences accurately predicted the HLA-A and HLA-B alleles for most subjects in the first cohort. In a later analysis, HLA-associated TCR beta chains were found to be more clonally expanded and to have lower generation probabilities than equally common non-associated chains. For the cohort, immune exposure information was limited to CMV serostatus. Only TCR beta chains were sequenced in this cohort, and the absence of alpha or paired-chain data limited detectable features. Because counts were too low, around 18 rarely observed V segments, including chromosome 9 orphons, were left out of the earlier analysis of a few hundred of the donors. Across donors, most TCR sequences were observed very rarely, whereas some public TCRs were present in many individuals. A later analysis associated 15,000 or so TCR beta sequences with specific HLA alleles at a false discovery rate of 0.05. Correlated functional status among segregating V segments might be attributable to linkage disequilibrium, but an unknown experimental factor could not be ruled out. In both the original and validation cohorts, the classifier was reported to diagnose cytomegalovirus status with high specificity and sensitivity. According to a later analysis, parvovirus B19, influenza, CMV and Epstein-Barr virus appeared linked to several top co-occurrence clusters. Assigning TCR associations to individual alleles was difficult when HLA alleles, especially DR and DQ, strongly co-occurred. In an earlier analysis of around 600 of the donors, most TCR beta V segments were observed in productive rearrangements about 87% or about 30% of the time, broadly matching IMGT annotations. Compared with the roughly 670-donor mean, donors in an Asian-associated ancestry cluster had fewer N-insertions in productive TCRs, according to a later genetic analysis.

The cohort consisted of approximately 690 healthy bone marrow donors. Cohort members were all nominally healthy when sampled, although unrecorded immune exposures were likely present. Of the 610 or so cohort members, roughly 300 had positive CMV serostatus and around 350 had negative CMV serostatus, and CMV serostatus was not recorded for the donor. A peripheral blood sample was collected from each donor, and TCR beta sequencing was performed on peripheral blood mononuclear cells. The Qiagen DNeasy Blood Extraction Kit was used to extract genomic DNA from the blood cell samples. The specimen was PBMCs. The sequence joins TRBV25-1 to TRBJ2-1; 9 bases in the middle match TRBD1. The sequence was collected from a human donor in good health. The CDR3: CASSESGQGRNEQFF. The DNA sequence is given as TGTGCCAGCAGTGAATCTGGACAGGGGAGGAATGAGCAGTTCTTC.